Presented here are 30 T cell receptor beta chains from one specimen sequenced in a study of cytomegalovirus exposure and HLA in healthy donors. The study ran its PCR with 60 Vbeta and 13 Jbeta primers. Assay: immunoSEQ multiplex PCR; the TCRdb copy retains only in-frame clones and omits some. The repertoire holds about 37,000 clones, with roughly 74% as singletons. The specimen sequenced was PBMCs. The receptor source for this set is a man younger than 40 in good health and CMV-seronegative.

The V call is TRBV2, the J call TRBJ2-5, with 15 nucleotides matching TRBD2. Germline V gives CDR1 SNHLY, CDR2 FYNNEI. CDR3 length: 18 amino acids. J lost 2 bases, V lost 4 bases, and 8 bases had no gene match. The CDR3 here is CASSVPGLAGGRQETQYF. For the CDR3, the DNA is TGTGCCAGCAGTGTACCGGGACTAGCGGGAGGTCGTCAAGAGACCCAGTACTTC.

The rearrangement joins TRBV2 to TRBJ2-1, with 9 nucleotides matching TRBD2. The CDR3 is made up of 12 amino acids. CDR1 SNHLY and CDR2 FYNNEI come from the germline V gene. The V and J ends lost 9 bases and 12 bases, in that order; junction bases with no gene match: 9. CDR3 loop: CASLLAGYRQFF. The DNA of the CDR3 is TGTGCCAGTCTCCTAGCGGGATACCGGCAGTTCTTC.

The J gene is TRBJ2-7, the V gene TRBV9, with 8 bases that match TRBD2. The J segment lost 7 bases and the V segment lost 4 bases, leaving 19 bases of the junction unmatched. This CDR3 is 17 amino acids long. Germline CDR1 and CDR2: SGDLS and YYNGEE. CDR3 in amino acids: CASSPSLVSSGRGEQYF. CDR3 DNA: TGTGCCAGCAGCCCCTCACTGGTTTCGAGCGGGAGAGGGGAGCAGTACTTC.

This clone has only a few counts. The chain employs TRBV29-1 and TRBJ1-1; D gene ambiguous. The V end lost 7 bases, the J end lost 1 base, and 4 bases lay between the germline ends. This CDR3 comprises 10 residues. Germline assignment: CDR1 SQVTM and CDR2 ANQGSEA. CDR3 residues: CSGQNTEAFF. The CDR3 DNA is TGCAGCGGACAGAACACTGAAGCTTTCTTT.

The gene calls are TRBV19 and TRBJ2-3; 12 positions match TRBD2. CDR1 and CDR2 from the germline V gene are LNHDA and SQIVND (reference sequence). CDR3 size: 15 residues. The V gene end was trimmed by 6 bases and the J gene end by 4 bases; junction bases not matched to a gene: 5. In DNA form, the CDR3 reads TGTGCCAGTAGGGGGACTAGCGGGCGGGCAGATACGCAGTATTTT. Its protein is CASRGTSGRADTQYF.

In this sample, this clone turned up a few times. Here the CDR3 reads CASSIVSGGNEQFF. In DNA form, the CDR3 reads TGTGCCAGTAGTATAGTTTCGGGAGGCAATGAGCAGTTCTTC. This chain joins TRBV19 and TRBJ2-1; the match to TRBD2 covers 7 bases. Germline V gives CDR1 LNHDA, CDR2 SQIVND (reference sequence). CDR3 length equals 14 residues. With 1 base clipped from V and 6 bases from J, the junction kept 3 bases outside the gene matches.

This clone has just a few counts. The chain uses TRBV9 and TRBJ2-7, with D possibly being TRBD1 (5 bases). Germline-derived CDR1 and CDR2 are SGDLS and YYNGEE. This CDR3 contains 14 residues. The V end was cut by 0 bases, the J end by 6 bases, with 13 bases between. In DNA form, the CDR3 reads TGTGCCAGCAGCGTAGGGCAGGGTAGGCGCGAGCAGTACTTC. Protein sequence: CASSVGQGRREQYF.

This sequence joins TRBV18 and TRBJ2-7; 7 nucleotides line up with TRBD1. The CDR3 spans 13 residues. CDR1 is KGHSH and CDR2 is LQKENI in the germline V gene. V lost 6 bases, J lost 3 bases, and 5 bases stayed unmatched. CDR3 in DNA: TGTGCCAGCTCCGGGACAGCAAACTACGAGCAGTACTTC. Its protein product is CASSGTANYEQYF.

The chain uses TRBV19 and TRBJ2-3; weak D call: TRBD1 (6 bases). CDR3 size: 13 residues. Trimming pared 10 bases from V and 4 bases from J, leaving 15 bases between. CDR1 is LNHDA and CDR2 is SQIVND in the germline V gene (reference sequence). The CDR3 nucleotides are TGTGCCACCCGAATGGGGGCTTCAGATACGCAGTATTTT. This sequence encodes CATRMGASDTQYF.

This clone has more than one count but fewer than ten. J is TRBJ2-3 and V is TRBV27, with D unclear. The CDR3 loop spans 11 amino acids. Per the germline V gene, CDR1 is MNHEY and CDR2 is SMNVEV (reference sequence). Trimming removed 6 bases at V and 9 bases at J, with 10 bases between. In DNA, the CDR3 is TGTGCCAGCAGGTCGCAGGCAACGCAGTATTTT. It is translated as CASRSQATQYF.

The chain uses TRBV2 and TRBJ2-1, with 9 bases fitting TRBD1. V dropped 6 bases and J dropped 8; count of bases not matched to a gene: 2. The CDR3 is made up of 12 amino acids. Germline assignment: CDR1 SNHLY and CDR2 FYNNEI. This CDR3 is CASRDRGDEQFF. CDR3 nucleotide sequence: TGTGCCAGCAGGGACAGGGGCGATGAGCAGTTCTTC.

This sequence joins TRBV19 and TRBJ1-5, with D unresolved. Germline values: CDR1 LNHDA, CDR2 SQIVND (reference sequence). V lost 3 bases, J lost 7 bases, and 16 bases lay in between. The CDR3 spans 15 residues. CDR3 nucleotide sequence: TGTGCCAGTAGTATTAGAGGAGGGTCAGAGCAGCCCCAGCATTTT. Its protein is CASSIRGGSEQPQHF.

The chain links TRBV7-2 to TRBJ1-2, with unresolved D. Trimming took 5 bases from V and 5 from J, leaving 12 bases between them. The length of the CDR3 is 13 residues. Germline CDR1 is SGHTA and CDR2 is FQGNSA. CDR3 in amino acids: CASSPARDYGYTF. The CDR3 DNA is TGTGCCAGCAGCCCCGCGAGGGATTATGGCTACACCTTC.

The rearrangement uses TRBV18 and TRBJ2-7; TRBD1 might be the D (6 bases). The germline gives CDR1 KGHSH, CDR2 LQKENI. Trimming left V 4 bases short and J 4 bases short, with 14 bases between. The CDR3 spans 14 residues. CDR3: CASSLASRGYEQYF. CDR3 sequence (DNA): TGTGCCAGCTCACTAGCGTCCAGGGGTTACGAGCAGTACTTC.

This chain links TRBV4-1 with TRBJ1-2; 10 bases line up with TRBD1. Looked up from germline, CDR1 is MGHRA and CDR2 is YSYEKL. The CDR3 covers 16 residues. Unmatched junction bases numbered 6, after V lost 0 bases and J lost 5 bases. The CDR3 region has the DNA TGCGCCAGCAGCCAAGAAGCAGGGACAGGGGTGTATGGCTACACCTTC. Translating gives CASSQEAGTGVYGYTF.

The rearrangement links TRBV9 to TRBJ2-3; the match to TRBD2 covers 7 bases. V was pared by 2 bases and J by 1 base, with 4 bases of the junction left unmatched. The CDR3 totals 15 residues. Germline loops: CDR1 SGDLS, CDR2 YYNGEE. In DNA, the CDR3 is TGTGCCAGCAGCGTTACTAGCGTACGCACAGATACGCAGTATTTT. Protein product: CASSVTSVRTDTQYF. Full variable domain (outside the CDR3, taken from reference TRBV9 and TRBJ2-3): DSGVTQTPKHLITATGQRVTLRCSPRSGDLSVYWYQQSLDQGLQFLIQYYNGEERAKGNILERFSAQQFPDLHSELNLSSLELGDSALYFCASSVTSVRTDTQYFGPGTRLTVL.

The chain recombines TRBV19 with TRBJ2-7, with D possibly TRBD1 on 6 matching bases. CDR1 LNHDA and CDR2 SQIVND come from the germline V gene (reference sequence). The CDR3 loop spans 15 amino acids. V lost 7 bases and J 3 bases, leaving 19 bases between the germline ends. CDR3 DNA sequence: TGTGCCAGTATATCGTGGCAGGGGAAAATCTACGAGCAGTACTTC. Translating gives CASISWQGKIYEQYF.

The chain combines TRBV14 with TRBJ2-1; perhaps TRBD2 as D (6 bases). V shed 2 bases and J shed 2 bases, with 16 bases lying between them. CDR1 is SGHDN and CDR2 is FVKESK in the germline V gene. This CDR3 has 17 residues. The CDR3: CASSQKAGLPPYNEQFF. CDR3 nucleotides: TGTGCCAGCAGCCAAAAGGCGGGACTGCCGCCCTACAATGAGCAGTTCTTC.

The rearrangement links TRBV5-1 to TRBJ1-1, with 10 bases matching TRBD1. Unmatched junction bases numbered 6, after V lost 2 bases and J lost 5 bases. The CDR3 runs to 15 residues. The V gene's germline CDR1 is SGHRS and CDR2 YFSETQ. The CDR3 DNA reads TGCGCCAGCAGCTTACGACAGGGGGCAAAAACTGAAGCTTTCTTT. Translated: CASSLRQGAKTEAFF.

The chain combines TRBV15 with TRBJ2-7; the D gene is possibly TRBD2 (5 bases). The CDR3 has 13 amino acids. V was trimmed by 6 bases and J by 7 bases, leaving 16 bases between them. Germline CDR1 reads LNHNV; CDR2 reads YYDKDF (reference sequence). CDR3 sequence: CATRPLGLEEQYF. In DNA, the CDR3 is TGTGCCACCAGGCCACTAGGTCTTGAAGAGCAGTACTTC.

The sample holds a few counts of this clone. The genes are TRBV7-8 and TRBJ2-5; D not certain. Matching the DNA end better, TRBJ2-7 makes the J call doubtful. The CDR3 is 15 residues long. Germline V gives CDR1 SGHVS, CDR2 FQNEAQ. CDR3 region: CASSPARFGNYEQYF. CDR3 in DNA: TGTGCCAGCAGCCCAGCTAGGTTTGGTAACTACGAGCAGTACTTC.

The rearrangement joins TRBV20-1 to TRBJ2-7; D ambiguous. The germline CDR1 and CDR2 sequences are DFQATT and SNEGSKA (reference sequence). V shed 3 bases and J shed 5 bases, with 8 bases lying between them. CDR3 length equals 11 residues. CDR3 bases: TGCAGTGCTAGCCCGGAGCACGAGCAGTACTTC. It translates to CSASPEHEQYF.

This clone was counted between two and nine times. The rearrangement uses TRBV21-1 and TRBJ2-7; the listed D gene, TRBD1, was not tested against the DNA. TRBV21-1 is reported as a pseudogene. This CDR3 has 12 amino acids. CDR3 sequence reads: CASTPYNYEQYF. CDR3 bases: TGTGCCAGCACCCCATACAACTACGAGCAGTACTTC.

J is TRBJ2-1 and V is TRBV9, with D possibly TRBD2 on 6 matching bases. Trimming removed 4 bases at V and 9 bases at J, with 17 bases between. There are 14 residues in the CDR3. The V gene's germline CDR1 is SGDLS and CDR2 YYNGEE. The CDR3 sequence is CASSPRSEGGEQFF. In DNA, the CDR3 is TGTGCCAGCAGCCCCCGGAGTGAGGGAGGTGAGCAGTTCTTC. The complete variable domain, with remaining parts taken from reference TRBV9 and TRBJ2-1, reads DSGVTQTPKHLITATGQRVTLRCSPRSGDLSVYWYQQSLDQGLQFLIQYYNGEERAKGNILERFSAQQFPDLHSELNLSSLELGDSALYFCASSPRSEGGEQFFGPGTRLTVL.

This sequence joins TRBV30 and TRBJ1-2, with D unresolved. This CDR3 region has 14 residues. Germline values: CDR1 GTSNPN, CDR2 SVGIG (reference sequence). V gave up 2 bases and J gave up 4 bases, with 14 bases separating them. CDR3 region: CAWSFKASSYGYTF. The CDR3 region has the DNA TGTGCCTGGAGTTTCAAGGCCTCTAGCTATGGCTACACCTTC.

The chain carries TRBV2 and TRBJ1-1, with 7 bases that match TRBD1. The CDR3 length is 12 residues. V lost 5 bases and J lost 8; bases outside the gene matches: 5. Germline V gene data show CDR1 as SNHLY and CDR2 as FYNNEI. CDR3 coding DNA: TGTGCCAGCAGTTGGACAGGTCGGGAAGCTTTCTTT. This gives the protein CASSWTGREAFF.

This clone was observed a few times. The V call is TRBV27, the J call TRBJ2-2; tentatively, D is TRBD2 (5 bases). Trimming stripped 2 bases from V and 0 bases from J, with 10 bases between. CDR1 and CDR2 from the germline V gene are MNHEY and SMNVEV (reference sequence). The CDR3 has 16 amino acids. CDR3 amino acids: CASSLGLTANTGELFF. As DNA, the CDR3 is TGTGCCAGCAGTTTAGGACTGACCGCGAACACCGGGGAGCTGTTTTTT.

V usage is TRBV7-2 and J usage is TRBJ2-3; 12 bases align to TRBD2. Germline trimming cut 4 bases from V and 10 bases from J; bases unmatched to any gene: 9. Germline loops: CDR1 SGHTA, CDR2 FQGNSA. CDR3 length: 15 amino acids. CDR3 sequence (DNA): TGTGCCAGCAGCTCTAGCGGGGGGGCCACGAAGGCGCAGTATTTT. This encodes CASSSSGGATKAQYF.

The chain carries TRBV10-3 and TRBJ1-3; D not certain. Germline CDR1 ENHRY, CDR2 SYGVKD. The CDR3 extends over 13 amino acids. With 7 bases removed from V and 0 bases from J, the gap between germline ends came to 7 bases. CDR3 bases: TGTGCCATCATGGCGGACTCTGGAAACACCATATATTTT. This encodes CAIMADSGNTIYF.

The genes are TRBV18 and TRBJ2-5; D is perhaps TRBD1 (5 bases). Trimming left V 2 bases short and J 2 bases short, with 9 bases between. CDR1 KGHSH and CDR2 LQKENI come from the germline V gene. This CDR3 has 14 amino acids. DNA of the CDR3: TGTGCCAGCTCACCAAAGGGGCTACAAGAGACCCAGTACTTC. The encoded protein is CASSPKGLQETQYF.